This is a list of T cell receptor beta chains from one sample in a study of control samples from healthy donors and cancer patients. The table came from immunoSEQ multiplex PCR; TCRdb's copy has only in-frame clones and leaves some out. Of fewer than 200,000 clones in the sample, approximately 94% were seen once. The sequencing sample was made of PBMCs. The source is a man between 60 and 75 years old with colorectal cancer. CDR3s include the opening cysteine and the closing phenylalanine or tryptophan. Fields, in order: CDR3 protein, J gene, V gene.

cdr3_aa: CASRNPSSGETQYF
j_call: TRBJ2-5
v_call: TRBV6-6

cdr3_aa: CASSLYGQGTSGANVLTF
j_call: TRBJ2-6
v_call: TRBV6-6

cdr3_aa: CASSIIAGLYNEQFF
j_call: TRBJ2-1
v_call: TRBV19

cdr3_aa: CASSSDRGSGYTF
j_call: TRBJ1-2
v_call: TRBV19

cdr3_aa: CASSNSVAGQSSYNEQFF
j_call: TRBJ2-1
v_call: TRBV18

cdr3_aa: CASSPLTDSGNTIYF
j_call: TRBJ1-3
v_call: TRBV18

cdr3_aa: CANPARSYEQYF
j_call: TRBJ2-7
v_call: TRBV11-2

cdr3_aa: CASSLDPVDQPQHF
j_call: TRBJ1-5
v_call: TRBV5-4

cdr3_aa: CASSPRAGSSGANVLTF
j_call: TRBJ2-6
v_call: TRBV18

cdr3_aa: CASSNLRGATEAFF
j_call: TRBJ1-1
v_call: TRBV19

cdr3_aa: CASREGLGNQPQHF
j_call: TRBJ1-5
v_call: TRBV27

cdr3_aa: CASSPLRPAKNIQYF
j_call: TRBJ2-4
v_call: TRBV7-2

cdr3_aa: CASSPGGPQETQYF
j_call: TRBJ2-5
v_call: TRBV5-1

cdr3_aa: CASKVGSGNQPQHF
j_call: TRBJ1-5
v_call: TRBV2

cdr3_aa: CASSQVLFGSYGYTF
j_call: TRBJ1-2
v_call: TRBV3-1/TRBV3-2

cdr3_aa: CASSGRGVGAQPQHF
j_call: TRBJ1-5
v_call: TRBV19

cdr3_aa: CASSESGGGVPNEKLFF
j_call: TRBJ1-4
v_call: TRBV25-1

cdr3_aa: CASSYSLVDTDTQYF
j_call: TRBJ2-3
v_call: TRBV6-2/TRBV6-3

cdr3_aa: CASSSGGSSYEQYF
j_call: TRBJ2-7
v_call: TRBV6-5

cdr3_aa: CASSLFLAGETQYF
j_call: TRBJ2-5
v_call: TRBV7-2

cdr3_aa: CASSLAAGYGYTF
j_call: TRBJ1-2
v_call: TRBV11-2

cdr3_aa: CASSGIGGRETQYF
j_call: TRBJ2-5
v_call: TRBV9